A single sample gave rise to the 27 T cell receptor beta chains below, sequenced in a study of blood T cells in healthy people across ages. Together with a sample-barcoded 5' primer, a J-beta primer mix was included in a second PCR lasting roughly 6 to 12 cycles. TCRdb called the 5' RACE reads again in MiXCR, with one record for every CDR3 protein. The data contain around 690,000 distinct CDR3 sequences, approximately 50% of them seen just once; the ten biggest clones take up roughly 34%. Sequencing input: blood. Receptors were obtained from a man in his 60s in good health.

This clonotype was detected ten times or more. The chain links TRBV5-1 to TRBJ2-7, with TRBD1 identical over 11 bases. CDR3 length equals 14 residues. Trimming removed 3 bases from V and 2 bases from J; junction bases left unmatched: 1. CDR1 SGHRS and CDR2 YFSETQ come from the germline V gene. In nucleotides, the CDR3 is TGCGCCAGCAGCTCGGGACAGGGGGCCTACGAGCAGTACTTC. As protein: CASSSGQGAYEQYF.

This chain uses TRBV20-1 with TRBJ2-4; 8 positions agree with TRBD2. The J call is in doubt because the DNA end fits TRBJ2-7 better. Germline values: CDR1 DFQATT, CDR2 SNEGSKA (reference sequence). The CDR3 consists of 16 residues. The CDR3 spells CSARGNQRGPSYEQYF. In DNA, the CDR3 is TGCAGTGCTAGAGGAAACCAGCGGGGGCCTTCCTACGAGCAGTACTTC.

This chain joins TRBV7-9 and TRBJ1-2; tentative D call: TRBD1 (5 bases). The germline V gene encodes CDR1 SEHNR and CDR2 FQNEAQ (reference sequence). CDR3 size: 14 residues. V lost 3 bases, J lost 6 bases, and 14 bases lay in between. DNA for the CDR3: TGTGCCAGCAGCTTTGGGACCAACCCCCATGGCTACACCTTC. The encoded protein is CASSFGTNPHGYTF.

The rearrangement uses TRBV6-1 and TRBJ2-5; 7 bases are a match to TRBD1. Germline loops: CDR1 MNHNS, CDR2 SASEGT. This CDR3 contains 16 residues. V lost 6 bases to trimming and J lost 2 bases; unmatched junction nucleotides: 12. The CDR3 nucleotides read TGTGCCAGCAGGATGACAGGGAGCCCGATGCAAGAGACCCAGTACTTC. This translates into CASRMTGSPMQETQYF.

This chain connects TRBV20-1 to TRBJ2-5; TRBD2 aligns across 7 bases. The germline CDR1 and CDR2 sequences are DFQATT and SNEGSKA (reference sequence). The CDR3 extends over 15 amino acids. Losses at the gene ends were 6 bases for V and 1 base for J; bases not matched to a gene: 11. The CDR3, as DNA: TGCAGTGCCCAGACGGGACTAACGCCCCAAGAGACCCAGTACTTC. It yields the protein CSAQTGLTPQETQYF.

This chain uses TRBV3-1 with TRBJ2-1; 8 positions agree with TRBD2. J was trimmed by 4 bases and V by 4 bases; bases with no gene match: 12. Looked up from germline, CDR1 is LGHDT and CDR2 is YNNKEL (reference sequence). This CDR3 comprises 17 residues. CDR3 sequence: CASSPHRRGARYNEQFF. CDR3 DNA sequence: TGTGCCAGCAGCCCCCACCGGCGGGGGGCGCGTTACAATGAGCAGTTCTTC.

The chain is built from TRBV4-1 and TRBJ2-4; tentative D call: TRBD1 (6 bases). With the DNA end fitting TRBJ2-5 better, the J assignment may be wrong. In germline, CDR1 is MGHRA, CDR2 YSYEKL. The CDR3 runs to 17 residues. CDR3 sequence (DNA): TGCGCCAGCAGCCAAGGGGCCGTAGGACAGATACAAGAGACCCAGTACTTC. It specifies CASSQGAVGQIQETQYF.

This clonotype occurred a few times. The chain joins TRBV11-2 to TRBJ2-7; 9 nucleotides align to TRBD2. The CDR3 has 15 amino acids. V was clipped by 3 bases and J by 4 bases; unmatched bases: 7. Germline V gene sequence: CDR1 SGHAT, CDR2 FQNNGV. For the CDR3, the DNA is TGTGCCAGCAGCTTTAGACTGCTAGCGGGGTACGAGCAGTACTTC. Translating gives CASSFRLLAGYEQYF.

The DNA for the CDR3 is TGTGCCAGCACCCCCGGCCCTGAAAAACTGTTTTTT. It yields the protein CASTPGPEKLFF. The chain carries TRBV6-6 and TRBJ1-4; D is uncertain. V lost 7 bases to trimming and J lost 7 bases, with 10 bases between them. The CDR3 consists of 12 residues. CDR1 is MNHNY, CDR2 SVGAGI, per germline (reference sequence).

The V call is TRBV2, the J call TRBJ1-2; TRBD1 might be the D (6 bases). The CDR3 is 12 residues long. Between the trimmed V and J ends, which lost 6 bases and 8 bases, there was a span of 13 bases. Germline CDR1 and CDR2: SNHLY and FYNNEI. The CDR3 DNA reads as TGTGCCAGCAGGACCCTAGGGGGGGGCTACACCTTC. Translated, it gives CASRTLGGGYTF.

This chain uses TRBV20-1 with TRBJ2-1; 9 nucleotides agree with TRBD2. Trimming at V came to 5 bases and at J to 0 bases, leaving 5 bases not matched to a gene. Germline V gene lookup returns CDR1 DFQATT and CDR2 SNEGSKA (reference sequence). This CDR3 comprises 15 residues. The CDR3 nucleotides read TGCAGTGCTCCCTTAGCGGGGGTCTCCTACAATGAGCAGTTCTTC. This gives the protein CSAPLAGVSYNEQFF.

The V and J genes are TRBV12-3 or TRBV12-4 and TRBJ2-7; TRBD2 is a possible D gene (5 bases). The CDR3 extends over 14 amino acids. V lost 7 bases and J lost 0, with 13 bases in between. In nucleotides, the CDR3 is TGTGCCAGCACCGGACTGGAGAGCTCCTACGAGCAGTACTTC. It is translated as CASTGLESSYEQYF.

The table lists this clonotype with a few counts. The rearrangement joins TRBV29-1 to TRBJ2-7; 9 positions agree with TRBD1. The germline V gene has CDR1 SQVTM and CDR2 ANQGSEA. The CDR3 sequence is 15 residues long. J lost 0 bases, V lost 6 bases, and 9 bases had no gene match. The chain's CDR3 is CSVSGTTGGSYEQYF. DNA for the CDR3: TGCAGCGTGTCAGGAACGACAGGGGGCTCCTACGAGCAGTACTTC.

In nucleotides, the CDR3 is TGCAGCGGGGGGACAGGGGGCCCCAGAGAGACCCAGTACTTC. This sequence encodes CSGGTGGPRETQYF. This chain links TRBV29-1 with TRBJ2-5; 12 bases match TRBD1. CDR1 and CDR2 from the germline V gene are SQVTM and ANQGSEA. The CDR3 is made up of 14 amino acids. Trimming removed 7 bases from V and 4 bases from J; junction bases left unmatched: 7.

In DNA form, the CDR3 reads TGTGCCAGCAGCGTATCAGCGGGGTCCTACGAGCAGTACTTC. It translates to CASSVSAGSYEQYF. The chain combines TRBV9 with TRBJ2-7; 7 bases are a match to TRBD2. The germline CDR1 and CDR2 sequences are SGDLS and YYNGEE. Unmatched junction bases numbered 2, after V lost 1 base and J lost 1 base. This CDR3 has 14 residues.

Comment on this clonotype: Since a much larger clone is just one base distant, this may be a read error. V gene TRBV29-1 combines with J gene TRBJ2-6; D unclear. The CDR3 has 14 amino acids. Per the germline V gene, CDR1 is SQVTM and CDR2 is ANQGSEA. The V gene lost 7 bases and the J gene lost 3 bases, with 13 bases spanning the gap. CDR3 loop: CSAAQRHGANVLTF. DNA for the CDR3: TGCAGCGCCGCACAGAGACATGGGGCCAACGTCCTGACTTTC.

The rearrangement joins TRBV6-6 to TRBJ1-2; unclear D gene. V lost 4 bases, J lost 5 bases, and 14 bases lay in between. CDR3 length equals 14 residues. The germline CDR1 and CDR2 sequences are MNHNY and SVGAGI (reference sequence). This CDR3 reads CASSFIVGIYGYTF. Written as DNA, the CDR3 is TGTGCCAGCAGTTTTATCGTCGGTATATATGGCTACACCTTC.

This clonotype occurred many times. CDR3 nucleotides: TGTGCCAGCAGTTCCCGACAGGGAGATACGCAGTATTTT. As protein: CASSSRQGDTQYF. The chain carries TRBV7-9 and TRBJ2-3; the match to TRBD1 covers 7 bases. The junction had 5 bases not matched to a gene; V was cut back by 6 bases and J by 5 bases. Germline values: CDR1 SEHNR, CDR2 FQNEAQ (reference sequence). The CDR3 has 13 amino acids. Full variable domain (rest looked up from reference TRBV7-9 and TRBJ2-3): DTGVSQNPRHKITKRGQNVTFRCDPISEHNRLYWYRQTLGQGPEFLTYFQNEAQLEKSRLLSDRFSAERPKGSFSTLEIQRTEQGDSAMYLCASSSRQGDTQYFGPGTRLTVL.

This clonotype was observed once. The CDR3 DNA sequence: TGTGCCAGCAGCTTCCGACAGGGGCGCACTGGGGCCAACGTCCTGACTTTC. It is translated as CASSFRQGRTGANVLTF. The chain recombines TRBV11-2 with TRBJ2-6, with 8 bases that match TRBD1. Germline V CDR1 and CDR2: SGHAT, FQNNGV. The CDR3 covers 17 residues. The V gene end was trimmed by 3 bases and the J gene end by 2 bases; junction bases not matched to a gene: 6.

This clonotype appeared a few times. The rearrangement joins TRBV9 to TRBJ2-1; 7 nucleotides line up with TRBD2. J lost 4 bases, V lost 0 bases, and 4 bases had no gene match. From germline, CDR1 is SGDLS and CDR2 YYNGEE. The CDR3 length is 15 residues. The CDR3 spells CASSVVGTTYNEQFF. For the CDR3, the DNA is TGTGCCAGCAGCGTAGTAGGGACTACTTACAATGAGCAGTTCTTC. The whole variable domain, filled in from reference TRBV9 and TRBJ2-1, reads DSGVTQTPKHLITATGQRVTLRCSPRSGDLSVYWYQQSLDQGLQFLIQYYNGEERAKGNILERFSAQQFPDLHSELNLSSLELGDSALYFCASSVVGTTYNEQFFGPGTRLTVL.

The rearrangement joins TRBV12-3 or TRBV12-4 to TRBJ1-4, with 8 bases lining up with TRBD1. Germline trimming cut 6 bases from V and 8 bases from J; bases unmatched to any gene: 8. The CDR3 is 14 amino acids. CDR3 in amino acids: CASRPDREGEKLFF. CDR3 DNA sequence: TGTGCCAGCAGACCGGACAGGGAAGGGGAAAAACTGTTTTTT.

This chain links TRBV12-3 or TRBV12-4 with TRBJ2-1; D is perhaps TRBD2 (6 bases). The CDR3 runs to 15 residues. V dropped 5 bases and J dropped 4 bases, with 15 bases sitting between them. The DNA for the CDR3 is TGTGCCAGCAGTCGCGCTAGCGTTTTATACAATGAGCAGTTCTTC. Its protein product is CASSRASVLYNEQFF.

J is TRBJ2-1 and V is TRBV12-3 or TRBV12-4; 8 bases match TRBD2. The length of the CDR3 is 16 residues. V trimming: 5 bases; J trimming: 6 bases; junction bases outside the gene matches: 12. CDR3: CASSDRGGPSRNEQFF. Here the CDR3 DNA reads TGTGCCAGCAGTGACCGCGGGGGGCCGTCTCGCAATGAGCAGTTCTTC.

This clonotype was detected a few times. The rearrangement links TRBV29-1 to TRBJ2-1, with TRBD1 matching 9 bases. The CDR3 extends over 16 amino acids. Per the germline V gene, CDR1 is SQVTM and CDR2 is ANQGSEA. The trim removed 0 bases at V and 3 bases at J, leaving 6 bases unmatched. The CDR3 here is CSVEDWGQGGYNEQFF. DNA for the CDR3: TGCAGCGTTGAAGATTGGGGACAGGGAGGCTACAATGAGCAGTTCTTC.

Points on this clonotype: The junction differs from germline at one of its ends, possibly a read error. CDR3 amino acids: CSARRGRGGATIDTQYF. The CDR3 region has the DNA TGTAGTGCCCGACGCGGTAGGGGGGGCGCTACTATAGATACGCAGTATTTT. The J gene is TRBJ2-3, the V gene TRBV20-1; a possible D gene is TRBD2 (7 bases). The CDR3 has 17 amino acids. CDR1 is DFQATT, CDR2 SNEGSKA, per germline (reference sequence).

DNA of the CDR3: TGTGCCAGCGGCCGAAGGACAGGTCTAGATTCACCCCTCCACTTT. Translating it yields CASGRRTGLDSPLHF. The chain carries TRBV7-6 and TRBJ1-6; TRBD1 matches 7 bases. CDR3 length: 15 residues. With 8 bases clipped from V and 8 bases from J, the junction kept 12 bases outside the gene matches. The germline V gene encodes CDR1 SGHVS and CDR2 FNYEAQ.

This clonotype has just a few counts. The CDR3 is CASSQQWGETQYF. DNA of the CDR3: TGTGCCAGCAGCCAGCAGTGGGGGGAGACCCAGTACTTC. The V and J genes are TRBV5-6 and TRBJ2-7; D is tentatively TRBD1 or TRBD2 (5 bases each). Matching the DNA end better, TRBJ2-5 makes the J call doubtful. The CDR3 loop spans 13 amino acids. Germline assignment: CDR1 SGHDT and CDR2 YYEEEE.